This entry lists 25 T cell receptor beta chains sequenced from one sample in a study of regulatory T cells in long-lasting Graves disease. Arm-PCR of CDR3 regions and iRepertoire HTBI primers were the basis on which TCR beta libraries were built. TCRdb re-called the multiplex PCR reads through MiXCR, storing one row per CDR3 protein. Among roughly 510,000 distinct CDR3 sequences listed, around 16% were seen once. Time point here: newly diagnosed GD, antithyroid drugs for less than 3 months. After RNA was extracted from PBMCs, the TCR library was made from it. The same specimen was also included in a second study, on T cells in Graves' hyperthyroidism and ophthalmopathy.

Source: peripheral blood mononuclear cells (PBMCs), taken at new diagnosis, from a patient treated with antithyroid drugs. The receptor set was obtained from a young man with Graves disease.

Notes on this clonotype: A much larger clone is a single base away; this may be a read error. V is TRBV12-3 or TRBV12-4 and J is TRBJ1-4; D remains unclear. The DNA matches TRBJ2-3 better at its end, which makes the J call doubtful. The CDR3 totals 16 residues. The CDR3 protein is CASSPDMDLFTDTQYF. Written as DNA, the CDR3 is TGTGCCAGCAGCCCTGACATGGACCTATTCACAGATACGCAGTATTTT.

There are a few counts of this clonotype. The chain combines TRBV6-1 with TRBJ2-7; the D is unclear. The CDR3 covers 15 residues. Between the trimmed V and J ends, which lost 4 bases and 2 bases, there was a span of 15 bases. Germline CDR1 and CDR2: MNHNS and SASEGT. As DNA, the CDR3 is TGTGCCAGCAGTGGGACCAGCTATAGCCCCTACGAGCAGTACTTC. Protein sequence: CASSGTSYSPYEQYF.

At least ten counts were recorded for this clonotype. The rearrangement joins TRBV27 to TRBJ2-1; D might be TRBD1 or TRBD2, each matching 5 bases. The CDR3 covers 16 residues. Deletions cut 0 bases from V and 5 bases from J, with 14 bases between. The germline V gene has CDR1 MNHEY and CDR2 SMNVEV (reference sequence). For the CDR3, the DNA is TGTGCCAGCAGTTTATCGAGGGACGGGTTTCACAATGAGCAGTTCTTC. Its protein product is CASSLSRDGFHNEQFF.

The sample holds many counts of this clonotype. This sequence joins TRBV28 and TRBJ2-3; 11 positions match TRBD2. The CDR3 extends over 16 amino acids. V shed 3 bases, J shed 2 bases, and the junction held 4 bases outside the gene matches. CDR1 is MDHEN, CDR2 SYDVKM, per germline. DNA of the CDR3: TGTGCCAGCAGTTTGGGACTAGCGGCTACCACAGATACGCAGTATTTT. Encoded protein: CASSLGLAATTDTQYF.

This clonotype has just a few counts. The chain employs TRBV15 and TRBJ1-3; D remains unclear. The CDR3 runs 15 residues. Germline CDR1 is LNHNV and CDR2 is YYDKDF (reference sequence). V gave up 3 bases and J gave up 3 bases, with 12 bases separating them. DNA of the CDR3: TGTGCCACCAGCAGTGACCCTCCGAATGGAAACACCATATATTTT. This codes for CATSSDPPNGNTIYF.

The rearrangement uses TRBV20-1 and TRBJ1-2; tentatively, D is TRBD1 (5 bases). Trimming took off 2 bases at V and 2 bases at J, with 18 bases between the two ends. The CDR3 spans 16 residues. The germline V gene encodes CDR1 DFQATT and CDR2 SNEGSKA (reference sequence). CDR3 amino acids: CSARWTSRGGNYGYTF. The CDR3 DNA is TGCAGTGCTAGATGGACGTCGAGGGGAGGCAACTATGGCTACACCTTC.

The V call is TRBV28, the J call TRBJ1-6, with D possibly being TRBD1 (6 bases). There are 16 residues in the CDR3. V gave up 2 bases and J gave up 5 bases, with 13 bases separating them. Germline loops: CDR1 MDHEN, CDR2 SYDVKM. CDR3 DNA: TGTGCCAGCAGTTTAGTCGGGACACCGAATAATTCACCCCTCCACTTT. It encodes CASSLVGTPNNSPLHF.

V is TRBV5-5 and J is TRBJ1-5; D uncertain. V lost 7 bases and J 2 bases, leaving 13 bases between the germline ends. The germline V gene encodes CDR1 SGHKS and CDR2 YYEKEE (reference sequence). The CDR3 extends over 14 amino acids. The CDR3 region has the DNA TGTGCCAGCGGAACTACTGGAGGCAATCAGCCCCAGCATTTT. Residues: CASGTTGGNQPQHF.

As concerns this clonotype: Being one base from a much bigger clone, this may be a read error. The V gene is TRBV11-2, the J gene TRBJ2-1, with TRBD2 matching 7 bases. V shed 6 bases and J 1 base; nucleotides not matched to a gene: 21. The CDR3 spans 20 residues. Germline V gene data show CDR1 as SGHAT and CDR2 as FQNNGV. The CDR3 DNA reads as TGTGCCAGCAGTTCCCATTTGTCGGCTAGCGGAGAAAAATCCTACAATGAGCAGTTCTTC. Translating it yields CASSSHLSASGEKSYNEQFF.

This clonotype came up a few times. The rearrangement links TRBV6-1 to TRBJ1-6; D call uncertain. Germline loops: CDR1 MNHNS, CDR2 SASEGT. This CDR3 contains 14 residues. V was pared by 6 bases and J by 7 bases, with 13 bases between. The CDR3, as DNA: TGTGCCAGCAGGGCTCAAGAGGGAAATTCACCCCTCCACTTT. Protein: CASRAQEGNSPLHF.

The chain joins TRBV11-2 to TRBJ2-3; 13 bases map to TRBD2. V gave up 5 bases and J gave up 0 bases; unmatched junction bases: 11. The CDR3 contains 19 residues. The V gene's germline CDR1 is SGHAT and CDR2 FQNNGV. The CDR3 bases are TGTGCCAGCAGCGGACTAGCGGGAGCTTCCTATCCGAGCACAGATACGCAGTATTTT. The encoded protein is CASSGLAGASYPSTDTQYF.

This clonotype was recorded many times. V gene TRBV12-5 combines with J gene TRBJ2-2; a weak D match, TRBD1 (5 bases). CDR3 length: 16 residues. In germline, CDR1 is LGHNT, CDR2 FRNRAP. V was cut by 3 bases and J by 7 bases, with 18 bases left in between. The CDR3 coding sequence is TGTGCTAGTGGTTTTACCACAGGTCCCCGGGTCGGGGAGCTGTTTTTT. It translates to CASGFTTGPRVGELFF.

This sequence joins TRBV25-1 and TRBJ2-1; 7 nucleotides align to TRBD2. CDR3 size: 15 residues. Germline values: CDR1 MGHDK, CDR2 SYGVNS. With 1 base clipped from V and 8 bases from J, the junction kept 8 bases outside the gene matches. CDR3 DNA: TGTGCCAGCAGTGAATTAGCGGGCGCAATGGATGAGCAGTTCTTC. Residues: CASSELAGAMDEQFF.

At least ten counts were recorded for this clonotype. The chain employs TRBV6-1 and TRBJ2-2, with D possibly TRBD2 on 6 matching bases. Looked up from germline, CDR1 is MNHNS and CDR2 is SASEGT. V lost 8 bases and J 2 bases, leaving 18 bases between the germline ends. This CDR3 has 16 amino acids. For the CDR3, the DNA is TGTGCCAGCCGTGGGATCGGGACTCTAAACACCGGGGAGCTGTTTTTT. Protein product: CASRGIGTLNTGELFF.

This clonotype was observed many times. The V call is TRBV28, the J call TRBJ2-5, with 11 nucleotides matching TRBD2. There are 16 residues in the CDR3. J was trimmed by 1 base and V by 5 bases; bases with no gene match: 6. Germline V CDR1 and CDR2: MDHEN, SYDVKM. Here the CDR3 DNA reads TGTGCCAGCAGTCCTTCCGGGACTAGCGGCCAAGAGACCCAGTACTTC. Its protein is CASSPSGTSGQETQYF.

The table lists this clonotype with many counts. The V call is TRBV7-9, the J call TRBJ2-7, with TRBD2 matching 13 bases. Germline CDR1 reads SEHNR; CDR2 reads FQNEAQ (reference sequence). With V trimmed by 3 bases and J by 3 bases, 5 bases remained unmatched. This CDR3 is 16 amino acids long. In DNA form, the CDR3 reads TGTGCCAGCAGCTTCTCAGGACTAGCGGGAGACTACGAGCAGTACTTC. Its translation is CASSFSGLAGDYEQYF.

The chain links TRBV30 to TRBJ1-5; 9 bases match TRBD1. Unmatched junction bases numbered 7, after V lost 0 bases and J lost 16 bases. There are 12 residues in the CDR3. CDR1 is GTSNPN, CDR2 SVGIG, per germline (reference sequence). The CDR3 nucleotides read TGTGCCTGGAGTGTCCCCCGGGACAGGGTACATTTT. Amino acids: CAWSVPRDRVHF.

This clonotype was observed a few times. The chain has TRBV10-2 and TRBJ1-5; D not certain. The germline V and J ends were trimmed by 0 bases and 5 bases, with 5 bases remaining between them. Germline CDR1 WSHSY, CDR2 SAAADI. The CDR3 has 13 amino acids. CDR3 protein: CASSESRDQPQHF. The CDR3 DNA follows: TGCGCCAGCAGTGAGTCGAGGGATCAGCCCCAGCATTTT.

A few counts support this clonotype. The gene calls are TRBV7-2 and TRBJ1-6; TRBD1 might be the D (5 bases). The CDR3 extends over 16 amino acids. Trimming pared 5 bases from V and 7 bases from J, leaving 18 bases between. The germline gives CDR1 SGHTA, CDR2 FQGNSA. Here the CDR3 reads CASSVGRDRKNSPLHF. The DNA for the CDR3 is TGTGCCAGCAGCGTAGGAAGGGACCGGAAAAATTCACCCCTCCACTTT.

The chain uses TRBV7-2 and TRBJ1-2, with D maybe TRBD1 (5 bases). Germline V gene data show CDR1 as SGHTA and CDR2 as FQGNSA. The CDR3 has 14 amino acids. The V end was cut by 1 base, the J end by 4 bases, with 10 bases between. As DNA, the CDR3 is TGTGCCAGCAGCTTAGAGAGGGGCACCTATGGCTACACCTTC. Protein sequence: CASSLERGTYGYTF.

This clonotype was counted at least ten times. The chain uses TRBV5-1 and TRBJ2-1; 11 bases are a match to TRBD2. The CDR3 length is 15 residues. From germline, CDR1 is SGHRS and CDR2 YFSETQ. V lost 5 bases to trimming and J lost 8 bases; unmatched junction nucleotides: 9. CDR3 residues: CASSAIAGGPDEQFF. CDR3 DNA sequence: TGCGCCAGCAGTGCTATAGCGGGAGGGCCCGATGAGCAGTTCTTC.

About this clonotype itself: This likely comes from a read error, as the CDR3 has no conserved phenylalanine or tryptophan at its end. The chain is built from TRBV12-3 or TRBV12-4 and TRBJ2-1; D may be TRBD2 (6 bases). The CDR3 has 15 amino acids. Trimming stripped 3 bases from V and 3 bases from J, with 12 bases between. The CDR3 coding sequence is TGTGCCAGCAGTTTGGTGGTGGGGGGCTACAATGAGCAGTTCTCC. Translating it yields CASSLVVGGYNEQFS.

This clonotype was seen at least ten times. V and J are TRBV24-1 and TRBJ1-1; D is undetermined. V lost 4 bases and J lost 4, with 9 bases in between. This CDR3 spans 13 amino acids. Germline loops: CDR1 KGHDR, CDR2 SFDVKD. CDR3 sequence (DNA): TGTGCCACCAGTGACAGGACTGGCACTGAAGCTTTCTTT. Translated, it gives CATSDRTGTEAFF.

This clonotype was seen many times. The chain couples TRBV7-9 to TRBJ1-2; D is possibly TRBD1 (5 bases). The CDR3 loop spans 15 amino acids. V was clipped by 1 base and J by 4 bases, with 13 bases between them. Germline CDR1 reads SEHNR; CDR2 reads FQNEAQ (reference sequence). CDR3 bases: TGTGCCAGCAGCTTAGTCGGGGGATCCCTCTATGGCTACACCTTC. This codes for CASSLVGGSLYGYTF.

The table lists this clonotype with a few counts. The CDR3 coding sequence is TGTGCCGGCAATGTTGGGGGAGGTACGCAGTATTTT. Translating it yields CAGNVGGGTQYF. The chain joins TRBV10-3 to TRBJ2-3; D might be TRBD2 (6 bases). V lost 11 bases and J lost 8, with 17 bases in between. From germline, CDR1 is ENHRY and CDR2 SYGVKD. This CDR3 spans 12 amino acids.